The text below deals with one TCR beta chain. Antigen unknown. The data belong to a study of monozygotic twins with inflammatory bowel disease. Findings and caveats of the study: No detectable difference in repertoire similarity separated concordant from discordant twins, possibly as a result of limited power. There were differing immunosuppressive treatments, which may have added variability to patient repertoires.

UMIs incorporating a 6-nucleotide sample barcode were appended by means of template switching. TCRdb reprocessed the 5' RACE reads and reports one entry per CDR3 protein, with no DNA. The table for this sample gives just over 300,000 distinct CDR3 sequences. The CDR3 covers 13 residues. Per germline, CDR1 SGHTA and CDR2 FQGNSA. The source is a human donor with ulcerative colitis or Crohn's disease, or a healthy co-twin of an affected twin (not recorded which). The specimen sequenced was blood. V gene TRBV7-2 combines with J gene TRBJ2-1; checking the TCRdb D call of TRBD1 is not possible without DNA. The CDR3 sequence is CASSGTGTYEQFF.